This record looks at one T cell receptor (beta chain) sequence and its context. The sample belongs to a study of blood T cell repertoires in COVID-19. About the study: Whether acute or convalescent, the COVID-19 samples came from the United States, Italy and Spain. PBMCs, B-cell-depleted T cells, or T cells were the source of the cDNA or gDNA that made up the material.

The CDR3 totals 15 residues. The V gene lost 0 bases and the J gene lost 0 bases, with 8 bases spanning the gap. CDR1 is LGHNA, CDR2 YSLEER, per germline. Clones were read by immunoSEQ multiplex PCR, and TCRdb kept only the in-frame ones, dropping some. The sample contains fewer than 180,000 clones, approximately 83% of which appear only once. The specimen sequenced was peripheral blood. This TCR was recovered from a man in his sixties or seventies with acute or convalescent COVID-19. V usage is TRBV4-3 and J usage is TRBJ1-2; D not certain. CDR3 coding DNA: TGCGCCAGCAGCCAAGATTTGGCTGCTAACTATGGCTACACCTTC. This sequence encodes CASSQDLAANYGYTF.